A selection of T cell receptor beta chains follows, all from one sample in a study of CD8 T cells in ankylosing spondylitis. TCRdb itself ran the 5' RACE reads through MiXCR, one entry per CDR3 protein. Among around 320,000 distinct CDR3 sequences listed, 20% to 25% were seen once. Sequenced material: blood, either unsorted or a sorted T cell fraction (not recorded which). The receptors were sampled from a female donor with ankylosing spondylitis or in good health (not recorded which). Each CDR3 is given without its conserved first and last residue. Each record gives: V gene, CDR3 protein.

>TRBV11-3
ASSLEGNGELF
>TRBV3-1
ASKDIGADTQY
>TRBV7-8
ASSLSLAVGGDTQY
>TRBV21-1
ASSKEAGVQEKLF
>TRBV29-1
SVEDGGGANTGELF
>TRBV9
ASSVASGSRYEQF
>TRBV2
ASSESRSTDTQY
>TRBV6-5
ASSYSGREGQPQH
>TRBV7-7
ASSTTLTGEETQY
>TRBV4-3
ASSQDWASGRDTQY
>TRBV24-1
ATSDSPGAGGFF
>TRBV20-1
SANPPGLVVGETQY
>TRBV6-5
ASSNRRSFRNTIY
>TRBV12-3/TRBV12-4
ASVESSGNTIY